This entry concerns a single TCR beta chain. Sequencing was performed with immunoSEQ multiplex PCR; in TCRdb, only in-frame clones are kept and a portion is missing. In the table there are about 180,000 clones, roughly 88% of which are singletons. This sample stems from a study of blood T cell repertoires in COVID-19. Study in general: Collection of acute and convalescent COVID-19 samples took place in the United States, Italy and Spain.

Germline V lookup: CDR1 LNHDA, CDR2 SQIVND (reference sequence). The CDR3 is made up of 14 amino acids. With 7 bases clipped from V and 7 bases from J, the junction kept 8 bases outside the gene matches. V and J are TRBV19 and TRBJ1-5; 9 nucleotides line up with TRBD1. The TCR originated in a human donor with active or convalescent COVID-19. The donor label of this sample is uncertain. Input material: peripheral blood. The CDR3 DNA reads TGTGCCAGTACCCACGGACAGGGGCTGCAGCCCCAGCATTTT. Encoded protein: CASTHGQGLQPQHF.